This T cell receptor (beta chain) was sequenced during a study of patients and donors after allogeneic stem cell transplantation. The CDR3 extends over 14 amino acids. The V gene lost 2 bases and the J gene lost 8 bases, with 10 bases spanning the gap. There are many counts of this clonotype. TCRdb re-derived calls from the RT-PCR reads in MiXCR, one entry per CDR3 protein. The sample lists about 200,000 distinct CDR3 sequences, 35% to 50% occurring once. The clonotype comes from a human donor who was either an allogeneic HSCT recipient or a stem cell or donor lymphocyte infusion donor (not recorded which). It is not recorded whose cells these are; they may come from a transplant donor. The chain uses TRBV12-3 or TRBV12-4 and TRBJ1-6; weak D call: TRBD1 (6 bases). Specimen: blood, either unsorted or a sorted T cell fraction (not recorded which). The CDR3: CASSLLQGDSPLHF. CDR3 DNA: TGTGCCAGCAGTTTACTACAGGGAGATTCACCCCTCCACTTT.